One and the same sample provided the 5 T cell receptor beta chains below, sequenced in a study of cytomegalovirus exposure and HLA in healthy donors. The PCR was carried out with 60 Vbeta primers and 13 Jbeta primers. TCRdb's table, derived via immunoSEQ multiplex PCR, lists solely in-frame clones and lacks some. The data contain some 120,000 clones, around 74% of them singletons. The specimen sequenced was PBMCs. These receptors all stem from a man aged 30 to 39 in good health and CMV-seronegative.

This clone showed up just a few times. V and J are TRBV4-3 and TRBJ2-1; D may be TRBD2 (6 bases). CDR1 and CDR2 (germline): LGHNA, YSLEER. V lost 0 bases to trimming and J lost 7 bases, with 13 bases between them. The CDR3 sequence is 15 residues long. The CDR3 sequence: CASSQDTGEWNEQFF. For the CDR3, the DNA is TGCGCCAGCAGCCAAGATACGGGGGAGTGGAATGAGCAGTTCTTC.

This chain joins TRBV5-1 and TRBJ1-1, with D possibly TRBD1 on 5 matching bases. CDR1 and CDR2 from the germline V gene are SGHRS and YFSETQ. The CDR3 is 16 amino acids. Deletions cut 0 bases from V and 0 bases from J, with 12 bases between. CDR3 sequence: CASSLVSGIMNTEAFF. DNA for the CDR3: TGCGCCAGCAGCTTGGTATCAGGGATCATGAACACTGAAGCTTTCTTT.

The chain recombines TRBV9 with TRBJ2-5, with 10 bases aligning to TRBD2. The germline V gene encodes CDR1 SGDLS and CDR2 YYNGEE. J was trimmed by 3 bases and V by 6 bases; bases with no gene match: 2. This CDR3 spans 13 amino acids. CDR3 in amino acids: CASTSGSEETQYF. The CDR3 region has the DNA TGTGCCAGCACTAGCGGGAGTGAAGAGACCCAGTACTTC.

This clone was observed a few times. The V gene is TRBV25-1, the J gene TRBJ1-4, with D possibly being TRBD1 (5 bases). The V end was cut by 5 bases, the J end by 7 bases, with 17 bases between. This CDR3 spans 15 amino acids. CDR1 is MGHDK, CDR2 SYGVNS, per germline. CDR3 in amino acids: CASSFPEGLFEKLFF. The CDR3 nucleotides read TGTGCCAGCAGTTTCCCGGAGGGGCTGTTTGAAAAACTGTTTTTT.

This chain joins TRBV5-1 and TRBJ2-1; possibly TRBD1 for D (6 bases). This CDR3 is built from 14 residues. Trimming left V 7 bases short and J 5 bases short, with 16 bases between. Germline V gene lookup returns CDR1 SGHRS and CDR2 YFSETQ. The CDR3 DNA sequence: TGCGCCAGCGCCGTGCGACAGGACCACAATGAGCAGTTCTTC. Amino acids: CASAVRQDHNEQFF. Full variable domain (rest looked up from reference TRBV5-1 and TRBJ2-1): KAGVTQTPRYLIKTRGQQVTLSCSPISGHRSVSWYQQTPGQGLQFLFEYFSETQRNKGNFPGRFSGRQFSNSRSEMNVSTLELGDSALYLCASAVRQDHNEQFFGPGTRLTVL.